The T cell receptor (beta chain) described here comes from a study of CD8+CD57+ T cells in acquired aplastic anemia. The use of genomic DNA as template underpinned the TCR beta VDJ and CDR3 profiling. One entry per CDR3 protein, called by TCRdb with MiXCR from the reads. The sample lists 110,000 or so distinct CDR3 sequences, roughly 55% seen once, with roughly 30% in the top ten. For sequencing, patients were chosen who had shown expansion of CD8+CD57+ cells by flow cytometry. The CDR3 is 14 amino acids. In germline, CDR1 is LNHDA, CDR2 SQIVND (reference sequence). V was cut by 4 bases and J by 3 bases, with 7 bases left in between.

The chain couples TRBV19 to TRBJ2-6, with D possibly being TRBD2 (6 bases). The sample consisted of sorted CD4+, CD8+, or CD8+CD57+ T cells (not recorded which) from PBMCs. This receptor was identified in a human donor with aplastic anemia. CDR3 loop: CASSTGVGANVLTF. The CDR3 DNA reads as TGTGCCAGTAGTACGGGGGTTGGGGCCAACGTCCTGACTTTC.